These 28 T cell receptor beta chains were sequenced from one sample in a study of blood T cell repertoires in COVID-19. Clones were read by immunoSEQ multiplex PCR, and TCRdb kept only the in-frame ones, dropping some. The repertoire holds 260,000 or so clones, with about nine tenths as singletons. The sequencing input was PBMCs or T cells enriched from blood (not recorded which). These receptors came from a woman aged 40 to 49 with acute COVID-19.

The chain links TRBV4-2 to TRBJ1-3; D is uncertain. V lost 0 bases to trimming and J lost 5 bases, with 11 bases between them. The CDR3 loop spans 15 amino acids. Germline CDR1 and CDR2: LGHNA and YNFKEQ. The CDR3 nucleotides are TGTGCCAGCAGCCAAGATCCGGGGTCCAGAAACACCATATATTTT. Translation: CASSQDPGSRNTIYF.

The chain combines TRBV6-2 or TRBV6-3 with TRBJ2-3, with 9 positions matching TRBD2. With 0 bases clipped from V and 1 base from J, the junction kept 11 bases outside the gene matches. Germline loops: CDR1 MNHEY, CDR2 SVGEGT. The CDR3 totals 19 residues. The CDR3 DNA follows: TGTGCCAGCAGTTACTCTCTCGCGGGAGGGACCTCGGGCACAGATACGCAGTATTTT. Translating it yields CASSYSLAGGTSGTDTQYF.

The genes are TRBV7-8 and TRBJ2-7; TRBD1 matches at 8 bases. This CDR3 comprises 18 residues. CDR1 and CDR2 (germline): SGHVS, FQNEAQ. V lost 2 bases to trimming and J lost 4 bases; unmatched junction nucleotides: 16. Written as DNA, the CDR3 is TGTGCCAGCAGCTTAAGGGGGCAGGGGGCGGCTAATTGGTACGAGCAGTACTTC. This encodes CASSLRGQGAANWYEQYF.

The chain has TRBV12-3 or TRBV12-4 and TRBJ1-2; 7 bases are shared with TRBD1. The CDR3 spans 13 residues. J gave up 2 bases and V 6 bases, and 3 bases lay outside the gene matches. The CDR3, as DNA: TGTGCCAGCAGGCTGACAGGGAACTATGGCTACACCTTC. Its protein is CASRLTGNYGYTF.

V and J are TRBV7-2 and TRBJ1-6; the D gene is possibly TRBD1 (6 bases). This CDR3 has 15 residues. Trimming removed 2 bases from V and 8 bases from J, with 13 bases in between. Looked up from germline, CDR1 is SGHTA and CDR2 is FQGNSA. The CDR3 sequence: CASSLSGGSYSPLHF. CDR3 coding DNA: TGTGCCAGCAGCTTAAGTGGGGGCTCGTATTCACCCCTCCACTTT.

The chain recombines TRBV5-1 with TRBJ1-1; 8 nucleotides align to TRBD1. V was clipped by 0 bases and J by 4 bases; unmatched bases: 2. The CDR3 extends over 14 amino acids. Per germline, CDR1 SGHRS and CDR2 YFSETQ. This chain's CDR3 is CASSLVTGGTEAFF. CDR3 nucleotides: TGCGCCAGCAGCTTGGTTACAGGGGGCACTGAAGCTTTCTTT. The full variable domain, in which reference TRBV5-1 and TRBJ1-1 provide the parts outside the CDR3, is KAGVTQTPRYLIKTRGQQVTLSCSPISGHRSVSWYQQTPGQGLQFLFEYFSETQRNKGNFPGRFSGRQFSNSRSEMNVSTLELGDSALYLCASSLVTGGTEAFFGQGTRLTVV.

This chain connects TRBV15 to TRBJ1-5; no clear D gene. The CDR3 is made up of 15 amino acids. Germline CDR1 and CDR2: LNHNV and YYDKDF (reference sequence). V was cut by 4 bases and J by 1 base, with 11 bases left in between. The CDR3 nucleotides read TGTGCCACCAGCACTACGAGGGCGAGCAATCAGCCCCAGCATTTT. Its protein product is CATSTTRASNQPQHF.

The CDR3 is CASSPPGDRREKLFF. The CDR3 coding sequence is TGTGCCAGCTCACCACCAGGAGACAGGCGGGAAAAACTGTTTTTT. The V call is TRBV18, the J call TRBJ1-4, with D possibly matching TRBD1 (6 bases). The CDR3 length is 15 residues. The germline V and J ends were trimmed by 0 bases and 8 bases, with 13 bases remaining between them. CDR1 and CDR2 from the germline V gene are KGHSH and LQKENI.

The chain carries TRBV5-1 and TRBJ2-1; 7 nucleotides agree with TRBD2. Germline CDR1 reads SGHRS; CDR2 reads YFSETQ. V was clipped by 4 bases and J by 9 bases; unmatched bases: 13. The CDR3 consists of 15 residues. CDR3 in DNA: TGCGCCAGCAGCCCCGGACTAGGGGAGGCCTTTGAGCAGTTCTTC. This sequence encodes CASSPGLGEAFEQFF.

The genes are TRBV5-1 and TRBJ2-2, with TRBD2 matching over 12 bases. J was trimmed by 7 bases and V by 4 bases; bases with no gene match: 8. Germline CDR1 reads SGHRS; CDR2 reads YFSETQ. The CDR3 contains 16 residues. CDR3 nucleotides: TGCGCCAGCAGCCCTAGCGGGAGGGGTTTCAGCGGGGAGCTGTTTTTT. Translated, it gives CASSPSGRGFSGELFF.

The V call is TRBV5-1, the J call TRBJ1-2, with 9 bases fitting TRBD1. V lost 4 bases to trimming and J lost 2 bases; unmatched junction nucleotides: 3. CDR3 length equals 14 residues. Germline assignment: CDR1 SGHRS and CDR2 YFSETQ. As DNA, the CDR3 is TGCGCCAGCAGCCCCACAGGGGGCAACTATGGCTACACCTTC. It yields the protein CASSPTGGNYGYTF.

This clone appeared once. This chain joins TRBV5-6 and TRBJ2-6; D is unclear. The CDR3 contains 16 residues. Deletions cut 2 bases from V and 0 bases from J, with 9 bases between. Germline-derived CDR1 and CDR2 are SGHDT and YYEEEE. CDR3 in amino acids: CASSLPQSSGANVLTF. The CDR3 DNA is TGTGCCAGCAGCTTACCACAGTCCTCTGGGGCCAACGTCCTGACTTTC.

This chain links TRBV28 with TRBJ2-5; maybe TRBD2 (5 bases). Trimming removed 1 base at V and 4 bases at J, with 7 bases between. The CDR3 spans 13 residues. Germline loops: CDR1 MDHEN, CDR2 SYDVKM. The CDR3: CASSLSGGETQYF. The CDR3 nucleotides read TGTGCCAGCAGTTTATCAGGAGGAGAGACCCAGTACTTC.

The rearrangement uses TRBV6-6 and TRBJ2-4; possible D gene TRBD1, 6 bases. Trimming stripped 6 bases from V and 0 bases from J, with 15 bases between. Germline V gives CDR1 MNHNY, CDR2 SVGAGI (reference sequence). This CDR3 is built from 16 residues. In DNA form, the CDR3 reads TGTGCCAGCAGCCCTACTGGACAGTCAGCCAAAAACATTCAGTACTTC. Protein product: CASSPTGQSAKNIQYF.

The chain has TRBV9 and TRBJ2-3; D unresolved. The CDR3 loop spans 14 amino acids. Germline lookup yields CDR1 SGDLS and CDR2 YYNGEE. Trimming took off 0 bases at V and 2 bases at J, with 7 bases between the two ends. The CDR3 coding sequence is TGTGCCAGCAGCGTAGTGGGCGTCACAGATACGCAGTATTTT. Residues: CASSVVGVTDTQYF.

This sequence joins TRBV3-1 (or the pseudogene TRBV3-2) and TRBJ2-7; no reliable D call. The V end lost 0 bases, the J end lost 2 bases, and 14 bases lay between the germline ends. The CDR3 is 16 amino acids. Per germline, CDR1 LGHDT and CDR2 YNNKEL (reference sequence). For the CDR3, the DNA is TGTGCCAGCAGCCAAGAGGCGATAGCCGGTGCCTACGAGCAGTACGTC. It translates to CASSQEAIAGAYEQYV.

The chain recombines TRBV9 with TRBJ2-3, with D perhaps matching TRBD2 (5 bases). Trimming pared 0 bases from V and 3 bases from J, leaving 8 bases between. Germline values: CDR1 SGDLS, CDR2 YYNGEE. This CDR3 comprises 14 residues. CDR3 coding DNA: TGTGCCAGCAGCGTAGAACCGGGGACAGATACGCAGTATTTT. Translation gives CASSVEPGTDTQYF.

This clone was observed a single time. This rearrangement joins TRBV11-3 to TRBJ1-2, with TRBD1 identical over 7 bases. After removal of 5 bases from V and 3 bases from J, the junction contained 3 bases not matched to a gene. This CDR3 contains 13 residues. In germline, CDR1 is SGHNT, CDR2 YENEEA. The CDR3 DNA is TGTGCCAGCAGCCCGGGACAGCACTATGGCTACACCTTC. This codes for CASSPGQHYGYTF.

This sequence joins TRBV5-1 and TRBJ2-5; TRBD1 aligns across 7 bases. Germline V CDR1 and CDR2: SGHRS, YFSETQ. The CDR3 totals 14 residues. V trimming: 4 bases; J trimming: 4 bases; junction bases outside the gene matches: 7. DNA of the CDR3: TGCGCCAGCAGCCGGGGACAGATCGGAGAGACCCAGTACTTC. Translation: CASSRGQIGETQYF.

This chain connects TRBV9 to TRBJ2-3; D call uncertain. CDR3 length equals 16 residues. Trimming cost V 0 bases and J 2 bases, with 13 bases left between them. CDR1 SGDLS and CDR2 YYNGEE come from the germline V gene. CDR3 sequence: CASSVGVWAITDTQYF. The CDR3 coding sequence is TGTGCCAGCAGCGTAGGAGTCTGGGCCATCACAGATACGCAGTATTTT.

The genes are TRBV24-1 and TRBJ2-1, with unresolved D. Germline V gene data show CDR1 as KGHDR and CDR2 as SFDVKD. The CDR3 sequence is 13 residues long. Trimming left V 4 bases short and J 4 bases short, with 7 bases between. CDR3 nucleotide sequence: TGTGCCACCAGTGAGGCAGGATACAATGAGCAGTTCTTC. This sequence encodes CATSEAGYNEQFF.

J is TRBJ1-2 and V is TRBV30; the D gene is possibly TRBD1 (5 bases). Germline V lookup: CDR1 GTSNPN, CDR2 SVGIG (reference sequence). The CDR3 contains 11 residues. CDR3 in amino acids: CATGRDYGYTF. CDR3 bases: TGTGCAACTGGCAGGGACTATGGCTACACCTTC.

The genes are TRBV9 and TRBJ1-1, with unresolved D. The CDR3 is made up of 12 amino acids. In germline, CDR1 is SGDLS, CDR2 YYNGEE. V lost 0 bases and J 3 bases, leaving 3 bases between the germline ends. The DNA for the CDR3 is TGTGCCAGCAGCGTAGCGGACACTGAAGCTTTCTTT. Amino acid sequence: CASSVADTEAFF.

This sequence joins TRBV20-1 and TRBJ1-4; D is undetermined. V lost 5 bases, J lost 5 bases, and 3 bases lay in between. The CDR3 sequence is 10 residues long. Per germline, CDR1 DFQATT and CDR2 SNEGSKA (reference sequence). CDR3 sequence: CSARNEKLFF. DNA of the CDR3: TGCAGTGCTCGGAATGAAAAACTGTTTTTT.

This chain connects TRBV7-2 to TRBJ2-5; 9 bases fit TRBD2. Germline V gives CDR1 SGHTA, CDR2 FQGNSA. V lost 5 bases to trimming and J lost 5 bases; unmatched junction nucleotides: 6. The length of the CDR3 is 14 residues. The CDR3 region is CASSREAGGETQYF. The CDR3 DNA is TGTGCCAGCAGCAGAGAGGCGGGAGGGGAGACCCAGTACTTC.

This clone turned up a few times. The CDR3 sequence: CASGLGVSTANTEAFF. CDR3 bases: TGTGCTAGTGGTTTGGGTGTATCCACAGCGAACACTGAAGCTTTCTTT. The genes are TRBV12-5 and TRBJ1-1; no firm D call. With 1 base removed from V and 1 base from J, the gap between germline ends came to 13 bases. The V gene's germline CDR1 is LGHNT and CDR2 FRNRAP. There are 16 residues in the CDR3.

The chain couples TRBV7-9 to TRBJ1-1, with a weak D call TRBD1 (5 bases). This CDR3 spans 13 amino acids. From germline, CDR1 is SEHNR and CDR2 FQNEAQ (reference sequence). Trimming left V 5 bases short and J 3 bases short, with 10 bases between. CDR3 in DNA: TGTGCCAGCAGCCGACAGACCCACACTGAAGCTTTCTTT. Its translation is CASSRQTHTEAFF.

The rearrangement uses TRBV2 and TRBJ2-7; TRBD2 matches 10 bases. V dropped 10 bases and J dropped 5; count of bases not matched to a gene: 11. CDR3 length equals 14 residues. Germline CDR1 reads SNHLY; CDR2 reads FYNNEI. The CDR3 DNA is TGTGCCACTAAAAGCGGGAGGGCCTACCACGAGCAGTACTTC. Translated, it gives CATKSGRAYHEQYF.